The 10 T cell receptor beta chains below all came from one sample that was sequenced in a study of identical twins. TCRdb redid the calling of the 5' RACE reads with MiXCR, one entry per CDR3 protein. The sample includes some 500,000 distinct CDR3 sequences, about 20% seen only once; the top ten take 0.75% to 0.95%. Another study also made use of these data, one on T cells expressing NK-cell markers.

What was sequenced was CD4+ T cells sorted from blood. The receptors originated from a woman aged 18-35 years in good health.

This clonotype showed up many times. The junction and the germline gene differ at one end; a read error may be behind it. The rearrangement joins TRBV6-1 to TRBJ1-2, with 10 bases identical to TRBD1. CDR3 size: 14 residues. Germline V lookup: CDR1 MNHNS, CDR2 SASEGT. The CDR3 is CASTGTDRGYVYTF. Here the CDR3 DNA reads TGTGCCAGCACTGGCACGGACAGGGGGTATGTCTACACCTTC.

The V call is TRBV20-1, the J call TRBJ2-7; the D gene is possibly TRBD2 (6 bases). Germline loops: CDR1 DFQATT, CDR2 SNEGSKA (reference sequence). The V and J ends lost 3 bases and 7 bases respectively, with 13 bases between them. This CDR3 comprises 12 residues. CDR3 nucleotide sequence: TGCAGTGCTAGCGGGAGCGGCCGGGAGCAGTACTTC. Encoded protein: CSASGSGREQYF.

This clonotype was observed a handful of times. The V and J genes are TRBV7-3 and TRBJ2-1; D might be TRBD1 (6 bases). The CDR3 runs to 13 residues. The germline CDR1 and CDR2 sequences are SGHTA and FQGTGA. V was cut by 6 bases and J by 3 bases, with 9 bases left in between. In DNA form, the CDR3 reads TGTGCCAGCAGTGGACAGTTCTACAATGAGCAGTTCTTC. Translated, it gives CASSGQFYNEQFF.

V gene TRBV11-2 combines with J gene TRBJ2-3; tentatively, D is TRBD2 (5 bases). The V end lost 5 bases, the J end lost 5 bases, and 17 bases lay between the germline ends. The germline gives CDR1 SGHAT, CDR2 FQNNGV. The CDR3 sequence is 15 residues long. In DNA, the CDR3 is TGTGCCAGCAGCCCCCAAGGGCCCCGGGGAGATACGCAGTATTTT. As protein: CASSPQGPRGDTQYF.

This clonotype was counted ten times or more. J is TRBJ1-2 and V is TRBV5-1; perhaps TRBD1 as D (6 bases). Germline values: CDR1 SGHRS, CDR2 YFSETQ. The CDR3 contains 16 residues. Trimming removed 4 bases at V and 0 bases at J, with 16 bases between. The CDR3 loop is CASSPGQLPTNYGYTF. Here the CDR3 DNA reads TGCGCCAGCAGCCCCGGACAGCTTCCTACTAACTATGGCTACACCTTC.

This rearrangement joins TRBV5-5 to TRBJ2-7, with D perhaps TRBD1 (6 bases). The CDR3 runs 14 residues. The V gene's germline CDR1 is SGHKS and CDR2 YYEKEE (reference sequence). With 8 bases removed from V and 0 bases from J, the gap between germline ends came to 15 bases. The CDR3 bases are TGTGCCAGGAGCGCTGGGGGCTACTCCTACGAGCAGTACTTC. Its protein is CARSAGGYSYEQYF.

This clonotype turned up a few times. This chain connects TRBV20-1 to TRBJ2-1; D gene unclear. V shed 4 bases and J shed 6 bases, with 10 bases lying between them. The CDR3 spans 12 residues. CDR1 DFQATT and CDR2 SNEGSKA come from the germline V gene (reference sequence). CDR3: CSATRTFNEQFF. The CDR3 DNA reads TGCAGTGCTACGAGGACGTTCAATGAGCAGTTCTTC.

The chain joins TRBV6-2 or TRBV6-3 to TRBJ2-7; D may correspond to TRBD1 or TRBD2 (5 bases each). CDR3 size: 17 residues. The V end lost 0 bases, the J end lost 0 bases, and 15 bases lay between the germline ends. Germline V gives CDR1 MNHEY, CDR2 SVGEGT. Written as DNA, the CDR3 is TGTGCCAGCAGTTACTCCGGATGGGGACGTAGCTCCTACGAGCAGTACTTC. It specifies CASSYSGWGRSSYEQYF.

This clonotype was found a few times. This chain joins TRBV20-1 and TRBJ1-1; tentative D call: TRBD1 (6 bases). V lost 0 bases and J lost 4, with 15 bases in between. CDR1 and CDR2 from the germline V gene are DFQATT and SNEGSKA (reference sequence). The CDR3 consists of 15 residues. CDR3 DNA sequence: TGCAGTGCTAGAGATGGGGGCAGGGGAGGCACTGAAGCTTTCTTT. Translation gives CSARDGGRGGTEAFF.

Turning to this clonotype: A read error may produce the germline difference seen at one junction end. The chain carries TRBV5-1 and TRBJ2-2; D is undetermined. The CDR3 extends over 16 amino acids. Germline CDR1 reads SGHRS; CDR2 reads YFSETQ. CDR3 sequence (DNA): TGTGCCAGCAGCTTAGAGGCTGGCCCCAACACCGGGGAGCTGTTTTTT. Its translation: CASSLEAGPNTGELFF.